This T cell receptor (beta chain) was captured in a study of early T cells in non-severe SARS-CoV-2 infection. Study information: Bulk RNA taken from unsorted whole blood was sequenced, leaving chains unpaired. General study findings and limits: Private and CD4 specificities were missed by VDJdb matching, which favored anti-spike CD8 responses.

Germline-derived CDR1 and CDR2 are SGHTA and FQGNSA. CDR3 length equals 16 residues. The germline V and J ends were trimmed by 1 base and 9 bases, with 16 bases remaining between them. Attachment of unique molecular identifiers to individual cDNA molecules was performed. TCRdb called the 5' RACE reads again in MiXCR, with one record for every CDR3 protein. This table holds 45,000 to 55,000 distinct CDR3 sequences, approximately 6.2% found once. Ten or more counts support this clonotype. Antigen specificity is unknown. This rearrangement joins TRBV7-2 to TRBJ1-6; tentatively, D is TRBD1 (5 bases). This sequence was found in an adult who was a healthcare worker with PCR-confirmed SARS-CoV-2 infection or an uninfected control (not recorded which). Material for sequencing was whole blood. CDR3 in amino acids: CASSLVRAGLGSPLHF. The CDR3 coding sequence is TGTGCCAGCAGCTTAGTAAGGGCGGGGCTAGGTTCACCCCTCCACTTT.